These 5 T cell receptor beta chains originate from one sample sequenced in a study of blood T cells in healthy people across ages. Alongside a J-beta primer mix, a sample-barcoded 5' primer served in a second PCR lasting about 7 to 12 cycles. TCRdb re-derived calls from the 5' RACE reads in MiXCR, one entry per CDR3 protein. This table has around 1.5 million distinct CDR3 sequences, roughly 60% appearing once. Sample: blood. The receptors derive from a man between 18 and 35 years old in good health.

This clonotype was detected only a few times. This chain links TRBV4-1 with TRBJ1-2; D unclear. The germline gives CDR1 MGHRA, CDR2 YSYEKL. CDR3 length: 13 residues. V was pared by 3 bases and J by 4 bases, with 9 bases between. CDR3 in amino acids: CASSHAGLYGYTF. In nucleotides, the CDR3 is TGCGCCAGCAGCCACGCTGGCCTCTATGGCTACACCTTC.

V is TRBV14 and J is TRBJ2-1, with 11 bases that match TRBD2. Germline assignment: CDR1 SGHDN and CDR2 FVKESK. J lost 9 bases, V lost 1 base, and 11 bases had no gene match. This CDR3 comprises 17 residues. The CDR3 spells CASSQGPSGGRIREQFF. The CDR3 bases are TGTGCCAGCAGCCAAGGGCCTAGCGGGGGGAGAATTCGTGAGCAGTTCTTC.

The chain joins TRBV2 to TRBJ2-5, with 7 positions matching TRBD1. The better agreement between TRBJ2-7 and the DNA end casts doubt on the J call. The CDR3 has 12 residues. Germline loops: CDR1 SNHLY, CDR2 FYNNEI. The CDR3 DNA reads as TGTGCCAGCACCTCGACAGGGAGCGAGCAGTACTTC. Its protein product is CASTSTGSEQYF.

This clonotype was recorded a few times. This chain joins TRBV21-1 and TRBJ2-5; TRBD2 reflects the table's D call only, with no check against the DNA. TRBV21-1 is an annotated pseudogene. There are 16 residues in the CDR3. DNA of the CDR3: TGTGCCAGCAGCAAGTATACCCTAGCGAACCAAGAGACCCAGTACTTC. Its protein is CASSKYTLANQETQYF.

The chain links TRBV27 to TRBJ2-7; D not certain. The DNA end is a closer match to TRBJ2-5, so the J assignment may be wrong. Germline CDR1 reads MNHEY; CDR2 reads SMNVEV (reference sequence). This CDR3 contains 14 residues. The CDR3, as DNA: TGTGCCAGCAGTCCCAATGGCCGGGTAGAGACCCAGTACTTC. Residues: CASSPNGRVETQYF.